This T cell receptor beta chain was retrieved from a study of vaccination effects on CD4 cells after COVID-19. Viral peptide pool expansion of antigen-specific CD4+ T cells preceded sequencing in the ViraFEST assay. Having been cultured for 10 days, the cells underwent CD4+ T cell isolation. Vaccine recipients, nucleocapsid antibody negative, had no prior SARS-CoV-2 infection. A word on this clone: What it binds is not known.

The trim removed 2 bases at V and 5 bases at J, leaving 9 bases unmatched. CDR3 length: 16 residues. Germline lookup yields CDR1 SGHDN and CDR2 FVKESK. Only in-frame clones appear in the TCRdb table, and some are missing; sequencing was by immunoSEQ multiplex PCR. The sample contains some 22,000 clones, under 75% of which appear only once. The chain employs TRBV14 and TRBJ2-7; 10 bases line up with TRBD1. The sample in question was CD4+ T cells from PBMCs cultured with HCoV-OC43 spike peptides, obtained before COVID-19 vaccination. Subset of the sample: HCoV-OC43 spike overlapping peptide pool stimulation. This clonotype originated in a human donor who received a COVID-19 vaccine. This CDR3 reads CASSQLGGTGVHEQYF. CDR3 sequence (DNA): TGTGCCAGCAGCCAACTTGGCGGGACAGGGGTCCACGAGCAGTACTTC.